A selection of T cell receptor beta chains follows, all from one sample in a study of T cell responses to AZD1222 COVID-19 vaccine. Profiling relied on immunoSEQ multiplex PCR, and the TCRdb table lists in-frame clones only, not all of them. The sample lists tens of thousands of clones, 85% occurring once. The starting material was peripheral blood, obtained on day 0 of AZD1222 vaccination. These receptors were taken from an adult in good health. CDR3s include the opening cysteine and the closing phenylalanine or tryptophan. D genes are given only for firm matches.

v_gene	d_gene	j_gene	CDR3nt	CDR3aa
TRBV6-2/TRBV6-3	-	TRBJ1-1	TGTGCCAGCGGCCAGAACACTGAAGCTTTCTTT	CASGQNTEAFF
TRBV29-1	TRBD2	TRBJ2-7	TGCAGCGCAAAGCGGGGGGGCCCCTACGAGCAGTACTTC	CSAKRGGPYEQYF
TRBV2	TRBD1	TRBJ1-1	TGTGCCAGCAGCCGGACAGGGGGCCCTGAAGCTTTCTTT	CASSRTGGPEAFF
TRBV3-1/TRBV3-2	-	TRBJ2-3	TGTGCCAGCAGCCAAGGGACTTTCACAGATACGCAGTATTTT	CASSQGTFTDTQYF
TRBV6-5	-	TRBJ2-5	TGTGCCAGTGCCGAGTCGGGCCGGGGGACCCAGTACTTC	CASAESGRGTQYF
TRBV12-3/TRBV12-4	-	TRBJ2-5	TGTGCCAGCAGTTCAGAGTTAGAGACCCAGTACTTC	CASSSELETQYF
TRBV19	TRBD1	TRBJ1-4	TGTGCCAGTAGCCAGGGACAGAACCATGAAAAACTGTTTTTT	CASSQGQNHEKLFF
TRBV28	-	TRBJ1-5	TGTGCCAGCAACAAAAACAATCAGCCCCAGCATTTT	CASNKNNQPQHF
TRBV7-6	TRBD1	TRBJ2-7	TGTGCCAGCAGCCCGGGGGACAGGACGGGCGAGCAGTACTTC	CASSPGDRTGEQYF
TRBV7-3	-	TRBJ2-2	TGTGCCAGCAGCTTATTCGTTGGGGGACACTTAAACACCGGGGAGCTGTTTTTT	CASSLFVGGHLNTGELFF
TRBV29-1	-	TRBJ1-1	TGCAGCGTTGAAGCTGGGCAGGGTGGAATCGACGATGGCTCTGTCAAGATGGACACTGAAGCTTTCTTT	CSVEAGQGGIDDGSVKMDTEAFF